The 27 T cell receptor beta chains below all came from one sample that was sequenced in a study of radiation and T cells in renal cell carcinoma (TCRdb year 2020). Library preparation was by the immunoSEQ multiplex PCR assay. TCRdb obtained this table from immuneACCESS and retained in-frame rearrangements with V and J assigned. These tables miss some clones; where compared with another copy, unresolved V genes account for less than half of the shortfall, and the remainder is unexplained. The sample has tens of thousands of clones on record, around 78% of them singletons. Under 7.5% of the sample is taken by the ten largest. What the time point label conveys for this sample: baseline pretreatment blood. The treatment or condition label, as the study defines it: 15 Gy SBRT to primary tumor, nephrectomy 4 weeks later. Specimen: blood, collected from a patient whose treatment included radiotherapy and nephrectomy. These receptors came from a man aged 60-69 years with renal cell carcinoma.

The chain joins TRBV30 to TRBJ2-1; perhaps TRBD2 as D (6 bases). Germline V gene lookup returns CDR1 GTSNPN and CDR2 SVGIG (reference sequence). The V gene lost 6 bases and the J gene lost 4 bases, with 13 bases spanning the gap. This CDR3 is 13 amino acids long. The CDR3 reads CACRGRGYNEQFF. CDR3 coding DNA: TGTGCCTGTCGGGGGAGAGGGTACAATGAGCAGTTCTTC.

The chain joins TRBV7-2 to TRBJ2-3, with TRBD1 identical over 12 bases. The V segment lost 5 bases and the J segment 4 bases; nucleotides outside the gene matches: 1. Germline V gene data show CDR1 as SGHTA and CDR2 as FQGNSA. The CDR3 runs to 14 residues. For the CDR3, the DNA is TGTGCCAGCAGCAGGGACAGGGGGCCAGATACGCAGTATTTT. Translated: CASSRDRGPDTQYF.

This clone has more than one count but fewer than ten. DNA of the CDR3: TGTGCCAGTAGTATGAGTATAGGGGGACAGACCCAGTACTTC. Translating it yields CASSMSIGGQTQYF. The chain recombines TRBV19 with TRBJ2-5; a possible D gene is TRBD1 (6 bases). The CDR3 length is 14 residues. Germline V CDR1 and CDR2: LNHDA, SQIVND (reference sequence). V gave up 3 bases and J gave up 6 bases, with 14 bases separating them.

This chain links TRBV6-5 with TRBJ1-1; D remains ambiguous. Germline V CDR1 and CDR2: MNHEY, SVGAGI. The ends were cut back, 3 bases at V and 3 bases at J, with 8 bases in the middle. The CDR3 extends over 13 amino acids. CDR3 sequence (DNA): TGTGCCAGCAGTTATATCGGGGACACTGAAGCTTTCTTT. Amino acid sequence: CASSYIGDTEAFF.

The chain combines TRBV5-1 with TRBJ2-2; maybe TRBD2 (6 bases). The CDR3 extends over 18 amino acids. Trimming left V 4 bases short and J 8 bases short, with 27 bases between. Germline V CDR1 and CDR2: SGHRS, YFSETQ. CDR3 bases: TGCGCCAGCAGCGAGGGACTTCTACCCCTAGATACGTCTGGGGAGCTGTTTTTT. This translates into CASSEGLLPLDTSGELFF.

The rearrangement uses TRBV7-9 and TRBJ1-2; the D is unclear. V was clipped by 1 base and J by 3 bases, with 9 bases between them. The CDR3 runs 14 residues. The germline V gene has CDR1 SEHNR and CDR2 FQNEAQ (reference sequence). CDR3: CASSLVPTDYGYTF. In DNA form, the CDR3 reads TGTGCCAGCAGCTTAGTACCGACGGACTATGGCTACACCTTC.

This chain links TRBV6-5 with TRBJ2-3, with 9 bases that match TRBD2. The length of the CDR3 is 16 residues. Germline V CDR1 and CDR2: MNHEY, SVGAGI. J was trimmed by 5 bases and V by 2 bases; bases with no gene match: 8. CDR3 protein: CASSYRAGGPRDTQYF. DNA of the CDR3: TGTGCCAGCAGTTACAGGGCGGGGGGGCCGAGAGATACGCAGTATTTT.

V is TRBV18 and J is TRBJ1-2; 11 positions match TRBD1. The length of the CDR3 is 22 residues. From germline, CDR1 is KGHSH and CDR2 LQKENI. V shed 3 bases and J 0 bases; nucleotides not matched to a gene: 21. The CDR3 sequence is CASSPRTGGLLVLRQANYGYTF. DNA of the CDR3: TGTGCCAGCTCACCGAGGACAGGGGGCCTTCTGGTCCTACGTCAAGCTAACTATGGCTACACCTTC.

This rearrangement joins TRBV6-1 to TRBJ2-1; D may be TRBD1 (6 bases). This CDR3 is 14 amino acids long. Trimming shortened V by 3 bases and J by 3 bases, and 9 bases separated the two germline ends. Germline V CDR1 and CDR2: MNHNS, SASEGT. CDR3 sequence (DNA): TGTGCCAGCAGTGAGACAGGAGTCTACAATGAGCAGTTCTTC. Encoded protein: CASSETGVYNEQFF.

This rearrangement joins TRBV29-1 to TRBJ2-2; 8 bases are a match to TRBD1. There are 13 residues in the CDR3. V lost 4 bases, J lost 4 bases, and 2 bases stayed unmatched. Germline CDR1 SQVTM, CDR2 ANQGSEA. The CDR3 DNA is TGCAGCGTTGTACAGGGGGGCACCGGGGAGCTGTTTTTT. Its translation: CSVVQGGTGELFF.

The gene calls are TRBV15 and TRBJ2-1; 7 nucleotides agree with TRBD2. The length of the CDR3 is 16 residues. V shed 3 bases, J shed 5 bases, and the junction held 10 bases outside the gene matches. CDR1 LNHNV and CDR2 YYDKDF come from the germline V gene (reference sequence). Written as DNA, the CDR3 is TGTGCCACCAGCAGGGAATACCTCGGGGGGAACAATGAGCAGTTCTTC. It translates to CATSREYLGGNNEQFF.

The chain recombines TRBV4-3 with TRBJ2-3, with a weak D call TRBD1 (6 bases). CDR3 length: 18 amino acids. V lost 0 bases to trimming and J lost 2 bases, with 18 bases between them. Per germline, CDR1 LGHNA and CDR2 YSLEER. CDR3: CASSQEPAGTHSTDTQYF. The DNA for the CDR3 is TGCGCCAGCAGCCAAGAGCCGGCCGGGACACACTCCACAGATACGCAGTATTTT.

This clone showed up just once. This sequence joins TRBV6-5 and TRBJ1-2, with D perhaps TRBD1 (6 bases). Germline-derived CDR1 and CDR2 are MNHEY and SVGAGI. This CDR3 spans 14 amino acids. The V end lost 5 bases, the J end lost 3 bases, and 13 bases lay between the germline ends. The CDR3 loop reads CASSPIRTDYGYTF. CDR3 nucleotides: TGTGCCAGCAGTCCCATAAGGACAGACTATGGCTACACCTTC.

The chain links TRBV6-1 to TRBJ1-2; a weak D match, TRBD1 (5 bases). Germline CDR1 reads MNHNS; CDR2 reads SASEGT. This CDR3 region has 15 residues. The V end was cut by 2 bases, the J end by 4 bases, with 14 bases between. This CDR3 reads CASSELGGSIYGYTF. CDR3 in DNA: TGTGCCAGCAGTGAATTGGGGGGGAGTATCTATGGCTACACCTTC.

This chain uses TRBV5-1 with TRBJ2-1; D might be TRBD2 (5 bases). The V and J ends lost 0 bases and 4 bases respectively, with 11 bases between them. Germline V lookup: CDR1 SGHRS, CDR2 YFSETQ. This CDR3 has 15 residues. As DNA, the CDR3 is TGCGCCAGCAGCTTGGCCGAGAGGGCGTACAATGAGCAGTTCTTC. It specifies CASSLAERAYNEQFF.

The chain combines TRBV9 with TRBJ2-4, with TRBD1 matching 7 bases. This CDR3 comprises 17 residues. V was pared by 0 bases and J by 5 bases, with 11 bases of the junction left unmatched. Germline V CDR1 and CDR2: SGDLS, YYNGEE. The CDR3 region is CASSVGFGGQAENIQYF. The DNA of the CDR3 is TGTGCCAGCAGCGTAGGATTTGGAGGACAGGCGGAAAACATTCAGTACTTC.

J is TRBJ2-5 and V is TRBV6-5; possible D gene TRBD2, 6 bases. This CDR3 has 13 amino acids. The V end was cut by 6 bases, the J end by 5 bases, with 13 bases between. Germline lookup yields CDR1 MNHEY and CDR2 SVGAGI. Here the CDR3 DNA reads TGTGCCAGCAGGGACCAGGGACTGGAGACCCAGTACTTC. Protein: CASRDQGLETQYF.

This chain links TRBV9 with TRBJ2-7, with a weak D call TRBD2 (6 bases). With 4 bases removed from V and 4 bases from J, the gap between germline ends came to 21 bases. The length of the CDR3 is 16 residues. The germline gives CDR1 SGDLS, CDR2 YYNGEE. The chain's CDR3 is CASSPDAEGNLYEQYF. CDR3 nucleotide sequence: TGTGCCAGCAGCCCCGACGCGGAGGGGAATTTGTACGAGCAGTACTTC.

On this clone itself: One junction end does not reproduce the germline sequence, and a read error may be involved. This sequence joins TRBV7-9 and TRBJ1-2, with D unclear. This CDR3 has 14 amino acids. Germline loops: CDR1 SEHNR, CDR2 FQNEAQ (reference sequence). The CDR3 nucleotides are TGTGCCAGCAGCCTAGCGCGTCGGAACCATGGCTACACCTTC. This encodes CASSLARRNHGYTF.

This chain links TRBV7-2 with TRBJ1-2; 8 bases match TRBD1. The V segment lost 0 bases and the J segment 4 bases; nucleotides outside the gene matches: 4. The germline V gene has CDR1 SGHTA and CDR2 FQGNSA. CDR3 length: 15 residues. CDR3 amino acids: CASSLAQGAGYGYTF. The CDR3 region has the DNA TGTGCCAGCAGCTTAGCTCAGGGGGCGGGCTATGGCTACACCTTC.

The J gene is TRBJ2-2, the V gene TRBV9; D perhaps matches TRBD2 (6 bases). CDR1 and CDR2 from the germline V gene are SGDLS and YYNGEE. The ends were cut back, 4 bases at V and 5 bases at J, with 18 bases in the middle. The CDR3 sequence is 16 residues long. CDR3 sequence: CASSIRDSPPTGELFF. Written as DNA, the CDR3 is TGTGCCAGCAGCATCCGGGACTCACCTCCAACCGGGGAGCTGTTTTTT.

The chain recombines TRBV19 with TRBJ2-2; D gene unclear. This CDR3 region has 12 residues. Germline values: CDR1 LNHDA, CDR2 SQIVND (reference sequence). Trimming took off 8 bases at V and 7 bases at J, with 11 bases between the two ends. The CDR3 reads CASGFLSGELFF. CDR3 nucleotide sequence: TGTGCCAGTGGTTTCTTGAGCGGGGAGCTGTTTTTT. Looking up the rest from reference TRBV19 and TRBJ2-2 gives the full variable domain: DGGITQSPKYLFRKEGQNVTLSCEQNLNHDAMYWYRQDPGQGLRLIYYSQIVNDFQKGDIAEGYSVSREKKESFPLTVTSAQKNPTAFYLCASGFLSGELFFGEGSRLTVL.

This CDR3 is CASSQDLRVSWTEAFF. The CDR3 DNA sequence: TGCGCCAGCAGCCAAGATCTCAGGGTTTCGTGGACTGAAGCTTTCTTT. The chain joins TRBV4-3 to TRBJ1-1; D might be TRBD1 (5 bases). CDR3 length: 16 residues. V was cut by 0 bases and J by 5 bases, with 16 bases left in between. Germline V CDR1 and CDR2: LGHNA, YSLEER.

This sequence joins TRBV25-1 and TRBJ1-1; TRBD1 matches 8 bases. Germline CDR1 MGHDK, CDR2 SYGVNS. The CDR3 length is 13 residues. V shed 5 bases and J 5 bases; nucleotides not matched to a gene: 4. As DNA, the CDR3 is TGTGCCAGCAGTATACAGGGGGGGACTGAAGCTTTCTTT. Translated, it gives CASSIQGGTEAFF. The entire variable domain, with the rest obtained from reference TRBV25-1 and TRBJ1-1, is as follows: EADIYQTPRYLVIGTGKKITLECSQTMGHDKMYWYQQDPGMELHLIHYSYGVNSTEKGDLSSESTVSRIRTEHFPLTLESARPSHTSQYLCASSIQGGTEAFFGQGTRLTVV.

This clone was picked up a small number of times. The V gene is TRBV5-5, the J gene TRBJ2-1; D gene uncertain. This CDR3 spans 15 amino acids. Between the trimmed V and J ends, which lost 0 bases and 1 base, there was a span of 8 bases. Germline V gene sequence: CDR1 SGHKS, CDR2 YYEKEE (reference sequence). The CDR3 coding sequence is TGTGCCAGCAGCTTGGGGGGTAGTTCCTACAATGAGCAGTTCTTC. It encodes CASSLGGSSYNEQFF.

This sequence joins TRBV25-1 and TRBJ2-7, with 12 positions matching TRBD2. The CDR3 is 14 amino acids. Trimming took 4 bases from V and 8 from J; bases not matched to a gene: 6. Germline CDR1 MGHDK, CDR2 SYGVNS. CDR3 loop: CASSATSGSFKQYV. CDR3 coding DNA: TGTGCCAGCAGTGCGACTAGCGGGAGTTTCAAGCAGTACGTC.

The chain links TRBV19 to TRBJ1-4; TRBD1 matches 10 bases. CDR1 and CDR2 (germline): LNHDA, SQIVND (reference sequence). The CDR3 length is 15 residues. V was clipped by 4 bases and J by 8 bases; unmatched bases: 7. The CDR3 is CASSKDRGSREKLFF. CDR3 DNA: TGTGCCAGTAGTAAGGACAGGGGGTCTCGGGAAAAACTGTTTTTT.